This T cell receptor (beta chain) was captured in a study of T cells after yellow fever vaccination. Via MiXCR, TCRdb re-called the 5' RACE reads, giving one row per CDR3 protein. The sample includes 500,000 to 650,000 distinct CDR3 sequences, 17% seen only once; the top ten take roughly 17%. Germline values: CDR1 DFQATT, CDR2 SNEGSKA (reference sequence). The CDR3 runs to 12 residues. V was pared by 4 bases and J by 9 bases, with 6 bases of the junction left unmatched. The sequencing used PBMCs, collected 4 to 5 days after the first yellow fever vaccination. The gene calls are TRBV20-1 and TRBJ2-1; TRBD1 agrees at 7 bases. The TCR was taken from a man younger than 35 who received the YFV17D yellow fever vaccine. The CDR3 sequence is CSATDRVSEQFF. In DNA form, the CDR3 reads TGCAGTGCTACCGACAGGGTTAGTGAGCAGTTCTTC.